This entry lists 7 T cell receptor beta chains sequenced from one sample in a study of T cells in Graves' hyperthyroidism and ophthalmopathy. Amplification targeted TCR beta CDR3 regions from RNA transcripts. Initially, a first-round RT-PCR of the TCR CDR3 employed the HTBI primer set. TCRdb re-called the multiplex PCR reads with MiXCR, one entry per CDR3 protein. This sample has approximately 720,000 distinct CDR3 sequences; approximately 18% occur once, and the top ten carry approximately 15%. The sequencing sample was made of blood. These receptor sequences come from a woman in her fifties or sixties with Graves' hyperthyroidism that later progressed to Graves' ophthalmopathy.

This clonotype was counted at least ten times. The chain combines TRBV18 with TRBJ1-5; 8 bases line up with TRBD1. CDR1 is KGHSH and CDR2 is LQKENI in the germline V gene. V lost 6 bases to trimming and J lost 7 bases; unmatched junction nucleotides: 8. This CDR3 region has 14 residues. CDR3 protein: CASSLDREPQPQHF. The CDR3 DNA is TGTGCCAGCTCTCTGGACAGGGAGCCCCAGCCCCAGCATTTT.

This clonotype occurred many times. The V and J genes are TRBV3-1 and TRBJ1-4; TRBD1 aligns across 9 bases. Germline V gene sequence: CDR1 LGHDT, CDR2 YNNKEL (reference sequence). This CDR3 has 15 residues. V gave up 2 bases and J gave up 10 bases; unmatched junction bases: 8. The CDR3 DNA sequence: TGTGCCAGCAGCCAATCCGGGACAGGGTTTCTAAAACTGTTTTTT. Residues: CASSQSGTGFLKLFF.

The chain uses TRBV6-1 and TRBJ1-5, with unresolved D. Trimming stripped 4 bases from V and 0 bases from J, with 10 bases between. The CDR3 is 15 residues long. CDR1 MNHNS and CDR2 SASEGT come from the germline V gene. The CDR3 spells CASSGRGSSNQPQHF. The CDR3 DNA follows: TGTGCCAGCAGTGGACGAGGGAGTAGCAATCAGCCCCAGCATTTT.

A few counts support this clonotype. This chain links TRBV6-1 with TRBJ2-1, with unresolved D. Per germline, CDR1 MNHNS and CDR2 SASEGT. The CDR3 sequence is 12 residues long. Trimming removed 2 bases at V and 8 bases at J, with 7 bases between. The CDR3 is CASSELGYEQFF. For the CDR3, the DNA is TGTGCCAGCAGTGAACTGGGTTATGAGCAGTTCTTC.

In this sample, this clonotype turned up many times. The chain links TRBV20-1 to TRBJ2-7; D is unclear. This CDR3 has 11 residues. CDR1 is DFQATT and CDR2 is SNEGSKA in the germline V gene (reference sequence). The V and J ends lost 4 bases and 3 bases respectively, with 7 bases between them. CDR3 nucleotides: TGCAGTGCTACGCTAGTCTACGAGCAGTACTTC. Translation gives CSATLVYEQYF.

The chain uses TRBV6-1 and TRBJ1-2, with 8 bases aligning to TRBD1. CDR1 and CDR2 (germline): MNHNS, SASEGT. Unmatched junction bases numbered 14, after V lost 6 bases and J lost 2 bases. This CDR3 has 17 amino acids. This CDR3 reads CASRPTGGAGGNYGYTF. CDR3 sequence (DNA): TGTGCCAGCAGGCCAACGGGTGGGGCAGGGGGCAACTATGGCTACACCTTC.

This clonotype has only a few counts. The J gene is TRBJ1-5, the V gene TRBV20-1; D ambiguous. Trimming shortened V by 2 bases and J by 4 bases, and 15 bases separated the two germline ends. The CDR3 covers 15 residues. Germline CDR1 DFQATT, CDR2 SNEGSKA (reference sequence). The CDR3 spells CSARYSMGGNQPQHF. The CDR3 coding sequence is TGCAGTGCTAGATATTCGATGGGAGGAAATCAGCCCCAGCATTTT.